These T cell receptor beta chains were read from a single sample in a study of blood T cells in healthy people across ages. TCRdb processed the 5' RACE reads anew with MiXCR; each CDR3 protein has one entry. The data show about 680,000 distinct CDR3 sequences, approximately 49% seen once. Sequencing was done on a sample of blood. Every receptor here comes from a woman in her sixties or seventies in good health. Each CDR3 is given with its conserved first and last residue. D genes are given only for firm matches. Size is stated for part of the rows, as once, few or many counts, or as a class when the clone is expanded.

>once|TRBJ1-2|TRBV5-6|TRBD1
TGTGCCAGCAGCTTGAGGGGGCCGGACTATGGCTGCACCTTC
CASSLRGPDYGCTF
>few|TRBJ2-5|TRBV20-1|TRBD2
TGCAGTGCTAGTAGGCTAGCGGGAGGAGGGGAGACCCAGTACTTC
CSASRLAGGGETQYF
>-|TRBJ2-3|TRBV4-3|-
TGCGCCAGCAGCCAAGTGCCAGGGGACCCCACAGATACGCAGTATTTT
CASSQVPGDPTDTQYF
>-|TRBJ2-7|TRBV7-6|-
TGTGCCAGCAGCTTAGAGCACGGATTGTCCTACGAGCAGTACTTC
CASSLEHGLSYEQYF
>-|TRBJ2-7|TRBV12-3/TRBV12-4|-
TGTGCCGGCAGTTTCGGATCGGGCTCCTACGAGCAGTACTTC
CAGSFGSGSYEQYF
>-|TRBJ1-4|TRBV6-2/TRBV6-3|-
TGTGCCAGCAGTTGGGATAACTTCGAAAAACTGTTTTTT
CASSWDNFEKLFF
>-|TRBJ2-2|TRBV20-1|TRBD2
TGCAGTGCTAGAGTCAGGACTAGTCTCTACACCGGGGAGCTGTTTTTT
CSARVRTSLYTGELFF
>few|TRBJ2-7|TRBV5-1|-
TGCGCCAGCAGTAATGTGTACGAGCAGTACTTC
CASSNVYEQYF
>-|TRBJ1-5|TRBV21-1|-
TGTGCCAGCAGCACCCGTCCGACAGCGAATCAGCCCCAGCATTTT
CASSTRPTANQPQHF
>-|TRBJ2-3|TRBV6-5|TRBD2
TGTGCAGCGGGCAGCGGGGGGGCCGTAGATACGCAGTATTTT
CAAGSGGAVDTQYF
>-|TRBJ2-7|TRBV7-2|TRBD2
TGTGCCAGCAGCCCGGCGAGACTAGCGGGGTTCGGGTACGAGCAGTACTTC
CASSPARLAGFGYEQYF
>-|TRBJ2-3|TRBV24-1|-
TGTGCCACCAGTGATTTTCCTCGGACTACGACAGATACGCAGTATTTT
CATSDFPRTTTDTQYF
>-|TRBJ2-4|TRBV27|TRBD1
TGCGCCAGCAGCCAACGGACAGGGGCTATTAGAAGACTAAACATTCAGTACTTC
CASSQRTGAIRRLNIQYF
>-|TRBJ1-1|TRBV7-9|-
TGTGCCAGCAGCTTATCAAGCACATGGGATATGAACACTGAAGCTTTCTTT
CASSLSSTWDMNTEAFF
>-|TRBJ2-5|TRBV4-3|-
TGCGCCAGCAGCCCCACAGACAGACAAGAGACCCAGTACTTC
CASSPTDRQETQYF
>-|TRBJ1-5|TRBV7-2|-
TGTGCCAGCAGCTTAGATGAACAGCCCCAGCATTTT
CASSLDEQPQHF
>-|TRBJ2-3|TRBV29-1|-
TGCAGCGTAATAGGGACATACACAGATACGCAGTATTTT
CSVIGTYTDTQYF
>-|TRBJ2-1|TRBV15|-
TGTGCCACCAGCAGGAAGACAGGTGAATACAATGAGCAGTTCTTC
CATSRKTGEYNEQFF
>-|TRBJ2-1|TRBV7-2|TRBD2
TGTGCCAGCAGCTCCGGACTAGCGGAGGGCAATGAGCAGTTCTTC
CASSSGLAEGNEQFF
>few|TRBJ2-1|TRBV12-3/TRBV12-4|TRBD2
TGTGCCAGCAGCTCTAGCGGGAGGGAGTTCAATGAGCAGTTCTTC
CASSSSGREFNEQFF
>-|TRBJ2-1|TRBV19|-
TGTGCCAGTAGTATAGGTCCGCTAGAACTCAATGAGCAGTTCTTC
CASSIGPLELNEQFF
>-|TRBJ2-7|TRBV3-1|-
TGTGCCAGCAGCCAAGATCCCAGGGAAGGCCGGGGTGAGCAGTACTTC
CASSQDPREGRGEQYF
>-|TRBJ1-1|TRBV7-3|-
TGTGCCAGCAGGGCCGGGACTCTGAACACTGAAGCTTTCTTT
CASRAGTLNTEAFF
>-|TRBJ1-1|TRBV7-2|TRBD1
TGTGCCAGCAGCTTAGAGGCCAGGGGGGTCACTGAAGCTTTCTTT
CASSLEARGVTEAFF
>few|TRBJ2-3|TRBV12-3/TRBV12-4|-
TGTGCCAGCAGCGGCGGCGACCGAACAGATACGCAGTATTTT
CASSGGDRTDTQYF
>few|TRBJ2-3|TRBV7-2|-
TGTGCCAGCACACGGACGGGACCCACAGATACGCAGTATTTT
CASTRTGPTDTQYF
>-|TRBJ2-4|TRBV7-2|-
TGTGCCAGCAGCTTCGAGACAGGATCCCCAAAAAACATTCAGTACTTC
CASSFETGSPKNIQYF
>-|TRBJ1-4|TRBV18|-
TGTGCCAGCTCACCGGACAGTAATGAAAAACTGTTTTTT
CASSPDSNEKLFF
>-|TRBJ2-1|TRBV20-1|-
TGCAGTGCTTTTCGGACAGAGGCACGGGAAGGGCGTTACAATGAGCAGTTCTTC
CSAFRTEAREGRYNEQFF
>-|TRBJ1-1|TRBV10-3|-
TGTGCCATCAGTGAGTCTACGAACACTGAAGCTTTCTTT
CAISESTNTEAFF
>-|TRBJ2-2|TRBV11-2|-
TGTGCCAGCAGCTTATTGCTCGGGGAGCTGTTTTTT
CASSLLLGELFF